This TCR beta chain comes out of a study of Ad26.COV2.S vaccination and SARS-CoV-2 variants. Study at large: Into the muscle, Ad26.COV2.S was dosed once or twice, 56 days apart.

General study findings and limits: Substantial breadth was reported for post-vaccination spike-specific CD8+ and CD4+ T cells.

Treatment indicated: around 19 received Ad26.COV2.S at low or high dose, single or two shots; roughly five received placebo; per-sample allocation not given. Sampling took place 63 days after the first vaccine or placebo injection. To note about this clone: Its specificity is not known.

V lost 6 bases and J lost 4; bases outside the gene matches: 7. Germline CDR1 reads LGHDT; CDR2 reads YNNKEL (reference sequence). The CDR3 sequence is 15 residues long. Profiling relied on immunoSEQ multiplex PCR, and the TCRdb table lists in-frame clones only, not all of them. The sample yields about 370,000 clones, about 85% seen once. This TCR came from a person aged 18 to 59 who received the Ad26.COV2.S COVID-19 vaccine or a placebo. The source was peripheral blood, collected in a trial of Ad26.COV2.S vaccine versus placebo. This rearrangement joins TRBV3-1 (or the pseudogene TRBV3-2) to TRBJ2-1, with 9 bases matching TRBD2. The CDR3 DNA reads TGTGCCAGCAGGGTAGGGACTAGCAGTTACAATGAGCAGTTCTTC. Translated, it gives CASRVGTSSYNEQFF.